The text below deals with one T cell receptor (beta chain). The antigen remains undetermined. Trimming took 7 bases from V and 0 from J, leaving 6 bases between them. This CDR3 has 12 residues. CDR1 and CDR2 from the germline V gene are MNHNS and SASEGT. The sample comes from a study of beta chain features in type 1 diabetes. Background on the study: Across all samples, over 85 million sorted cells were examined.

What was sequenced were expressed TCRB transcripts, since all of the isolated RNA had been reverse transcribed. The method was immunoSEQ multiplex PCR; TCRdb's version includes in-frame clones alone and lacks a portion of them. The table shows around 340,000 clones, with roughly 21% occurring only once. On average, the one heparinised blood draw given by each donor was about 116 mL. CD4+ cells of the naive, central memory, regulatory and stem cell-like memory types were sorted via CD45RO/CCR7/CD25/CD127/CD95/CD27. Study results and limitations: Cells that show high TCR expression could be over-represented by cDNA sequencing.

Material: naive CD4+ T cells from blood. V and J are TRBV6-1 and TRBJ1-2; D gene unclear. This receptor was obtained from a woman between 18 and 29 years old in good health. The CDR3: CASTVANYGYTF. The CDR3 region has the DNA TGTGCCAGCACCGTTGCTAACTATGGCTACACCTTC.